This TCR beta chain was documented in a study of cytomegalovirus exposure and HLA in healthy donors. Deletions cut 5 bases from V and 2 bases from J, with 12 bases between. The CDR3 is made up of 13 amino acids. Germline CDR1 is SQVTM and CDR2 is ANQGSEA. PCR involved 60 Vbeta and 13 Jbeta primers. Some clones are missing from TCRdb's copy, which holds only in-frame ones; the method was immunoSEQ multiplex PCR. Of 75,000 to 95,000 clones in the sample, more than 80% were seen once. This rearrangement joins TRBV29-1 to TRBJ1-1, with D unresolved. The sequence derives from a man between 18 and 35 years old in good health and CMV-seronegative. The source material was PBMCs. The DNA for the CDR3 is TGCAGCGTTAAAGGACTCCTAAACACTGAAGCTTTCTTT. Translation: CSVKGLLNTEAFF.